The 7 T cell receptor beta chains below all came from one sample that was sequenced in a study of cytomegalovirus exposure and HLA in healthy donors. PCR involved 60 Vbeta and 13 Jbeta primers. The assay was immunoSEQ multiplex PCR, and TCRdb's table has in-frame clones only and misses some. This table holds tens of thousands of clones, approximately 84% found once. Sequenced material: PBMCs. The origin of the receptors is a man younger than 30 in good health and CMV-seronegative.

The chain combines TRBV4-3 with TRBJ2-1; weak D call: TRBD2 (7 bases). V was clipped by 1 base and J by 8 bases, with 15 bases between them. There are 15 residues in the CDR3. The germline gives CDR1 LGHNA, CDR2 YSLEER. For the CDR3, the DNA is TGCGCCAGCAGCCAAGGGGGGCTAGCGGCCCATGAGCAGTTCTTC. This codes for CASSQGGLAAHEQFF.

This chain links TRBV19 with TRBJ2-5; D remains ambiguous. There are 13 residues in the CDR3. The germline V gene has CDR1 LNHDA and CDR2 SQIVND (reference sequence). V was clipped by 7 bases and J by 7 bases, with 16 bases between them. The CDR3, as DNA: TGTGCCAGTAAGGATCTAGTGTCTGGGACCCAGTACTTC. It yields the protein CASKDLVSGTQYF.

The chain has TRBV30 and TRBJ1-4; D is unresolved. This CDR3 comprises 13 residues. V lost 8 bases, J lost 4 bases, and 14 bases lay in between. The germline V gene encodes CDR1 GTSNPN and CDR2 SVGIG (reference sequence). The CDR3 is CALNRGINEKLFF. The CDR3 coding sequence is TGTGCCCTAAACCGGGGTATTAATGAAAAACTGTTTTTT.

CDR3 nucleotides: TGTGCCAGCAGAGACAGGGGTAGCACAGATACGCAGTATTTT. It encodes CASRDRGSTDTQYF. The chain is built from TRBV6-1 and TRBJ2-3, with 8 bases that match TRBD1. Germline values: CDR1 MNHNS, CDR2 SASEGT. V shed 6 bases and J 0 bases; nucleotides not matched to a gene: 2. The CDR3 extends over 14 amino acids.

This CDR3 is CSVRRGGTNEKLFF. The DNA for the CDR3 is TGCAGCGTTCGAAGAGGGGGAACTAATGAAAAACTGTTTTTT. This chain uses TRBV29-1 with TRBJ1-4, with D perhaps TRBD1 (6 bases). V lost 5 bases and J 1 base, leaving 11 bases between the germline ends. The CDR3 runs to 14 residues. Germline CDR1 SQVTM, CDR2 ANQGSEA.

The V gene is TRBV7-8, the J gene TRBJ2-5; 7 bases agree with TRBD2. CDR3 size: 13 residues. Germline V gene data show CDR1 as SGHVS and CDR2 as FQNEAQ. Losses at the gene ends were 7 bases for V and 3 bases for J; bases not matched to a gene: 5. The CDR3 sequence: CASTTGGKETQYF. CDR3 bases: TGTGCCAGCACCACCGGGGGGAAAGAGACCCAGTACTTC.

CDR3 bases: TGCAGCGTTGATCAGGGGGAAAACATTCAGTACTTC. This sequence encodes CSVDQGENIQYF. J is TRBJ2-4 and V is TRBV29-1; 7 positions agree with TRBD1. The germline gives CDR1 SQVTM, CDR2 ANQGSEA. There are 12 residues in the CDR3. The trim removed 3 bases at V and 5 bases at J, leaving 1 base unmatched. Combining the CDR3 with reference TRBV29-1 and TRBJ2-4 gives the whole variable domain SAVISQKPSRDICQRGTSLTIQCQVDSQVTMMFWYRQQPGQSLTLIATANQGSEATYESGFVIDKFPISRPNLTFSTLTVSNMSPEDSSIYLCSVDQGENIQYFGAGTRLSVL.